These 6 T cell receptor beta chains were all obtained from the same sample, sequenced in a study of blood T cell repertoires in COVID-19. Assay used: immunoSEQ multiplex PCR; TCRdb lists only in-frame clones, some missing. The sample yields about 220,000 clones, over 75% seen once. Specimen: PBMCs or T cells enriched from blood (not recorded which). These receptors were collected from a woman aged 55-75 years who had recovered from COVID-19.

V gene TRBV19 combines with J gene TRBJ2-2, with D tentatively TRBD2 (6 bases). Germline V gene lookup returns CDR1 LNHDA and CDR2 SQIVND (reference sequence). Trimming removed 9 bases from V and 0 bases from J, with 17 bases in between. This CDR3 is built from 16 residues. The CDR3 nucleotides are TGTGCCAGCACCGGGGCGGGGACTTCGAACACCGGGGAGCTGTTTTTT. Protein product: CASTGAGTSNTGELFF.

This clone was counted at least ten times. The rearrangement links TRBV14 to TRBJ1-4; D is unresolved. Per the germline V gene, CDR1 is SGHDN and CDR2 is FVKESK. V shed 3 bases and J shed 3 bases, with 14 bases lying between them. CDR3 size: 16 residues. CDR3 nucleotides: TGTGCCAGCAGCCAGAGGAGAGGGTCGGCTAATGAAAAACTGTTTTTT. It translates to CASSQRRGSANEKLFF.

The chain links TRBV2 to TRBJ2-2; the D gene is possibly TRBD2 (5 bases). The germline CDR1 and CDR2 sequences are SNHLY and FYNNEI. V lost 6 bases to trimming and J lost 1 base, with 9 bases between them. This CDR3 spans 14 amino acids. The CDR3 loop is CASRGELNTGELFF. DNA for the CDR3: TGTGCCAGCAGGGGAGAGTTGAACACCGGGGAGCTGTTTTTT.

The CDR3 DNA reads as TGTGCCAGCGGGGGGTGGGGCAGTGCCAAAGATGGCTACACCTTC. Encoded protein: CASGGWGSAKDGYTF. J is TRBJ1-2 and V is TRBV27; TRBD1 might be the D (5 bases). Trimming stripped 8 bases from V and 6 bases from J, with 22 bases between. Looked up from germline, CDR1 is MNHEY and CDR2 is SMNVEV (reference sequence). This CDR3 is built from 15 residues.

The CDR3 region has the DNA TGTGCCATCGGTACAGGGGACAATCAGCCCCAGCATTTT. This encodes CAIGTGDNQPQHF. V and J are TRBV10-3 and TRBJ1-5; TRBD1 matches at 7 bases. The CDR3 length is 13 residues. The J segment lost 3 bases and the V segment lost 8 bases, leaving 4 bases of the junction unmatched. Germline V gene data show CDR1 as ENHRY and CDR2 as SYGVKD.

This clone was recorded once. V is TRBV5-5 and J is TRBJ1-2; TRBD1 is a possible D gene (5 bases). CDR1 and CDR2 from the germline V gene are SGHKS and YYEKEE (reference sequence). This CDR3 comprises 13 residues. Trimming shortened V by 4 bases and J by 5 bases, and 12 bases separated the two germline ends. In DNA, the CDR3 is TGTGCCAGCAGCACGGACATCGAGTATGGCTACACCTTC. Its protein is CASSTDIEYGYTF. Supplemented by reference TRBV5-5 and TRBJ1-2, the full variable domain reads DAGVTQSPTHLIKTRGQQVTLRCSPISGHKSVSWYQQVLGQGPQFIFQYYEKEERGRGNFPDRFSARQFPNYSSELNVNALLLGDSALYLCASSTDIEYGYTFGSGTRLTVV.